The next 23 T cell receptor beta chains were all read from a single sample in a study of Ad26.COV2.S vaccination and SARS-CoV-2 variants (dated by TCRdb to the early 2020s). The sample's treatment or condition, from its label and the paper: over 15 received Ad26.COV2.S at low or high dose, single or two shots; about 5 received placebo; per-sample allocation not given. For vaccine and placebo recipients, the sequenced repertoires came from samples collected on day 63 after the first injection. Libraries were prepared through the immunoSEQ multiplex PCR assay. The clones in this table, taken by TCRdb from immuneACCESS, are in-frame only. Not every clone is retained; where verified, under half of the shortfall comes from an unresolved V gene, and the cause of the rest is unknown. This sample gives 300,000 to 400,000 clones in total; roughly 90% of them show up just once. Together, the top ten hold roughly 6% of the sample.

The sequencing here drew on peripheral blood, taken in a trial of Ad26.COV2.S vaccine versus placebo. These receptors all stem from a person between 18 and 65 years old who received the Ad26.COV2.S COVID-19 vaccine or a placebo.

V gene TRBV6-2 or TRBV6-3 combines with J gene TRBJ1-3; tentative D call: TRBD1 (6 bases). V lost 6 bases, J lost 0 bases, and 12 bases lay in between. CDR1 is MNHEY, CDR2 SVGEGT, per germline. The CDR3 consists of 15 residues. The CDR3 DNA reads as TGTGCCAGCAGCTTTTCAGGGGCCTCTGGAAACACCATATATTTT. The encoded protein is CASSFSGASGNTIYF.

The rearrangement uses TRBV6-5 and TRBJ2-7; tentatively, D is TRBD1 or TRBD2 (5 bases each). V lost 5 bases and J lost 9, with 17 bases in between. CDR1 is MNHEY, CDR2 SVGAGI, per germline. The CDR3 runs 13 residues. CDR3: CASSTQVRGVQYF. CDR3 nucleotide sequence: TGTGCCAGCAGTACACAGGTCCGGGGTGTGCAGTACTTC.

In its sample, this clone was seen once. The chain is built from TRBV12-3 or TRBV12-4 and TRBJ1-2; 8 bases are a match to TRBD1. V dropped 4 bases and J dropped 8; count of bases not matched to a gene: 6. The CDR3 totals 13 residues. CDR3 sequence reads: CASSYTGGVGYTF. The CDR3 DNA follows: TGTGCCAGCAGTTACACAGGGGGTGTGGGCTACACCTTC.

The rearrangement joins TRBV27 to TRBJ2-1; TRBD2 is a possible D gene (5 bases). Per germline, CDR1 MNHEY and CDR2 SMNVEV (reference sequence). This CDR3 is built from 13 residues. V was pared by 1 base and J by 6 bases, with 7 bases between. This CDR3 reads CASSLFRGNEQFF. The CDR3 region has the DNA TGTGCCAGCAGTTTATTCCGGGGCAATGAGCAGTTCTTC.

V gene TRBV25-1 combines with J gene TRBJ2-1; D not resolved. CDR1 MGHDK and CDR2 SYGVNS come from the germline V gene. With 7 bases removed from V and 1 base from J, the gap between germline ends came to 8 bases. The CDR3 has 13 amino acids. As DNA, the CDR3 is TGTGCCAGCAACCCAGGTTCCTACAATGAGCAGTTCTTC. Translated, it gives CASNPGSYNEQFF.

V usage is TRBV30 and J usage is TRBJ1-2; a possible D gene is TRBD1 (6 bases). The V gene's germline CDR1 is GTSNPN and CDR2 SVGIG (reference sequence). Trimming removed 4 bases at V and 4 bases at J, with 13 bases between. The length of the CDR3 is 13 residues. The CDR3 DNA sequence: TGTGCCTGGAACCCCCAGACAGGCTATGGCTACACCTTC. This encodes CAWNPQTGYGYTF. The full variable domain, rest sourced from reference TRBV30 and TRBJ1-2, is SQTIHQWPATLVQPVGSPLSLECTVEGTSNPNLYWYRQAAGRGLQLLFYSVGIGQISSEVPQNLSASRPQDRQFILSSKKLLLSDSGFYLCAWNPQTGYGYTFGSGTRLTVV.

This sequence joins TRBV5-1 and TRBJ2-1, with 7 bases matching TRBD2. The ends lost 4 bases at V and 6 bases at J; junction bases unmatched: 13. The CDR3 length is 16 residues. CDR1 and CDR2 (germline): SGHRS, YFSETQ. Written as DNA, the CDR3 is TGCGCCAGCAGCCCCCCGGGGCGGGAGATCGGCAATGAGCAGTTCTTC. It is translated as CASSPPGREIGNEQFF.

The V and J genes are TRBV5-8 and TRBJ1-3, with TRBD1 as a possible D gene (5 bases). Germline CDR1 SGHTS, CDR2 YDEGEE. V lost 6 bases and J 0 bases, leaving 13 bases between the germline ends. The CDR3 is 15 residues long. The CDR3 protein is CASTFGGTSGNTIYF. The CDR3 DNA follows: TGTGCCAGCACCTTCGGGGGAACCTCTGGAAACACCATATATTTT.

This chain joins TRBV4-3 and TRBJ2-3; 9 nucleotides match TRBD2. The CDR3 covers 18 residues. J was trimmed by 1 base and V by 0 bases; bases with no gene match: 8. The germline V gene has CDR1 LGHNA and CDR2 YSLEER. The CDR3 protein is CASSQDWLSGSRTDTQYF. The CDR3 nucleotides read TGCGCCAGCAGCCAAGACTGGCTTAGCGGGAGCCGCACAGATACGCAGTATTTT.

The chain's CDR3 is CASSWGQGRAAGELFF. CDR3 in DNA: TGTGCCAGCAGCTGGGGACAGGGGAGGGCGGCCGGGGAGCTGTTTTTT. The chain has TRBV5-4 and TRBJ2-2; 10 bases fit TRBD1. J lost 6 bases, V lost 3 bases, and 8 bases had no gene match. The CDR3 is 16 residues long. From germline, CDR1 is SGHNT and CDR2 YYREEE (reference sequence).

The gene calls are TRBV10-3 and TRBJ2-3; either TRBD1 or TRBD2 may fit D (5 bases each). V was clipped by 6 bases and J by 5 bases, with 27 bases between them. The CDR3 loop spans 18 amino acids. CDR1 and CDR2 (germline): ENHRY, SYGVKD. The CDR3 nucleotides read TGTGCCATCAGCGAACCTCCTGGGGCGGGCGGTAAGGGAGATACGCAGTATTTT. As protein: CAISEPPGAGGKGDTQYF.

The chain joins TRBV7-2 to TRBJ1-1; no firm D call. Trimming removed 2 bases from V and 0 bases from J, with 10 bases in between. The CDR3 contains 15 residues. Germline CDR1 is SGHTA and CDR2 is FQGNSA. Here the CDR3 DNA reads TGTGCCAGCAGCTTACTGGGGAGGATGAACACTGAAGCTTTCTTT. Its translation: CASSLLGRMNTEAFF.

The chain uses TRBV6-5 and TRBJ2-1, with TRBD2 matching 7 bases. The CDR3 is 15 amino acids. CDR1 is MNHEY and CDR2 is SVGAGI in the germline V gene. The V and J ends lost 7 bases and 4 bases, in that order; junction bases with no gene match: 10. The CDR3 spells CASKSSASGYNEQFF. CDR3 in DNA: TGTGCCAGCAAGAGTAGTGCTAGCGGATACAATGAGCAGTTCTTC.

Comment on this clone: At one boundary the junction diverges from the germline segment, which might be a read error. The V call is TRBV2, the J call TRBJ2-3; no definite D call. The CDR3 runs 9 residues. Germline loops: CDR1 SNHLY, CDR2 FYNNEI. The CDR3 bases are TGCGTCTGTGGAGATACGCAGTATTTT. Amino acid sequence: CVCGDTQYF.

In nucleotides, the CDR3 is TGTGCCAGCAGTTTATCTAGAACTAGCACAGATACGCAGTATTTT. The encoded protein is CASSLSRTSTDTQYF. V and J are TRBV27 and TRBJ2-3, with D unclear. Trimming stripped 0 bases from V and 0 bases from J, with 7 bases between. This CDR3 is 15 amino acids long. Germline CDR1 and CDR2: MNHEY and SMNVEV (reference sequence).

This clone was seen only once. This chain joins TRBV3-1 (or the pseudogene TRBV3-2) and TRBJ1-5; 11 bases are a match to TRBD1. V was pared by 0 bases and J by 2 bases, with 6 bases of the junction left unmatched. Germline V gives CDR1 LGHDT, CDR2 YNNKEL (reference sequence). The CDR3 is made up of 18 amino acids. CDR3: CASSQEGTGGVGNQPQHF. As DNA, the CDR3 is TGTGCCAGCAGCCAAGAAGGGACAGGGGGAGTCGGCAATCAGCCCCAGCATTTT.

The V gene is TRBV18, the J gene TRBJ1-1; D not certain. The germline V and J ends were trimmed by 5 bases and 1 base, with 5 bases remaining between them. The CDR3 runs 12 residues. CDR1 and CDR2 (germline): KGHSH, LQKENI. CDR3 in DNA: TGTGCCAGCTCAAGTTCGAACACTGAAGCTTTCTTT. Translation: CASSSSNTEAFF.

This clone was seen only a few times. The CDR3 nucleotides read TGCGCCAGCAGCCCCGAGGGGGTGAATTCACCCCTCCACTTT. As protein: CASSPEGVNSPLHF. The genes are TRBV5-1 and TRBJ1-6; D is perhaps TRBD1 (6 bases). The germline gives CDR1 SGHRS, CDR2 YFSETQ. The CDR3 is 14 amino acids. Trimming cost V 4 bases and J 7 bases, with 12 bases left between them.

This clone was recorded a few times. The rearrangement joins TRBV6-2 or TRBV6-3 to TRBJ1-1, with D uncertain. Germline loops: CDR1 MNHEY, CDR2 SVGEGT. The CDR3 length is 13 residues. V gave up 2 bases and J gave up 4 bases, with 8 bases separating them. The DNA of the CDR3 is TGTGCCAGCAGTTACGCGATACTCACTGAAGCTTTCTTT. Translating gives CASSYAILTEAFF.

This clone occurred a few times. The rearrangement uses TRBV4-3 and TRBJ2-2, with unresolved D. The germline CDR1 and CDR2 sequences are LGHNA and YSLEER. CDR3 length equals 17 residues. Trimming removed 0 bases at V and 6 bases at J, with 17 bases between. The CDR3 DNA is TGCGCCAGCAGCCAAGAGGTAGAGGTTCTGCGGCCCGGGGAGCTGTTTTTT. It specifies CASSQEVEVLRPGELFF.

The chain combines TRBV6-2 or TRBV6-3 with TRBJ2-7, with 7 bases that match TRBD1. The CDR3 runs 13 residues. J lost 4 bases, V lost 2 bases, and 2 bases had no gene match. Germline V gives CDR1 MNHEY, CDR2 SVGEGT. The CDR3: CASSYNRGYEQYF. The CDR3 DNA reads TGTGCCAGCAGTTACAACAGGGGTTACGAGCAGTACTTC.

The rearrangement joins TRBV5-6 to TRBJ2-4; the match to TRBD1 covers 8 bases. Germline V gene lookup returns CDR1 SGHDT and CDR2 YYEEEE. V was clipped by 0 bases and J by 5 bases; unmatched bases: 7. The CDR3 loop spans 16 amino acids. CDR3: CASSLAGQGYENIQYF. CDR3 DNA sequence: TGTGCCAGCAGCTTGGCAGGACAGGGTTACGAAAACATTCAGTACTTC.

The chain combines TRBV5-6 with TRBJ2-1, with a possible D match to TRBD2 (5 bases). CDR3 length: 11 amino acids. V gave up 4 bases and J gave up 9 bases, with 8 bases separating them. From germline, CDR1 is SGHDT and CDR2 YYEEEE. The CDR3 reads CASSLGGEQFF. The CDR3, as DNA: TGTGCCAGCAGCCTAGGAGGTGAGCAGTTCTTC.